One and the same sample provided the 19 T cell receptor beta chains below, sequenced in a study of blood T cell repertoires in COVID-19. The table came from immunoSEQ multiplex PCR; TCRdb's copy has only in-frame clones and leaves some out. The sample consists of 150,000 to 200,000 clones, around 82% of them appearing once. Sequencing was done on a sample of PBMCs or T cells enriched from blood (not recorded which). These receptors originate from a man in his sixties who had recovered from COVID-19.

CDR3 in DNA: TGCAGCGTCGCCACAGGGGACACCGGGGAGCTGTTTTTT. Amino acids: CSVATGDTGELFF. This chain links TRBV29-1 with TRBJ2-2; 7 bases align to TRBD1. The CDR3 runs to 13 residues. Germline CDR1 is SQVTM and CDR2 is ANQGSEA. After removal of 6 bases from V and 3 bases from J, the junction contained 4 bases not matched to a gene.

J is TRBJ1-3 and V is TRBV7-9; a weak D match, TRBD1 (6 bases). The CDR3 consists of 14 residues. The V end was cut by 7 bases, the J end by 2 bases, with 12 bases between. Germline CDR1 reads SEHNR; CDR2 reads FQNEAQ (reference sequence). CDR3 in amino acids: CASNRDTTGNTIYF. The CDR3 region has the DNA TGTGCCAGCAACCGGGACACTACTGGAAACACCATATATTTT. The whole variable domain, remainder taken from reference TRBV7-9 and TRBJ1-3, is DTGVSQNPRHKITKRGQNVTFRCDPISEHNRLYWYRQTLGQGPEFLTYFQNEAQLEKSRLLSDRFSAERPKGSFSTLEIQRTEQGDSAMYLCASNRDTTGNTIYFGEGSWLTVV.

The chain is built from TRBV9 and TRBJ2-3; 10 nucleotides align to TRBD2. The CDR3 length is 16 residues. The trim removed 4 bases at V and 0 bases at J, leaving 5 bases unmatched. Germline V CDR1 and CDR2: SGDLS, YYNGEE. The CDR3 reads CASSLTSGESTDTQYF. The CDR3 nucleotides are TGTGCCAGCAGCCTTACTAGCGGGGAAAGCACAGATACGCAGTATTTT.

The rearrangement uses TRBV2 and TRBJ1-5; 10 nucleotides align to TRBD1. Germline lookup yields CDR1 SNHLY and CDR2 FYNNEI. The CDR3 contains 15 residues. With V trimmed by 7 bases and J by 2 bases, 5 bases remained unmatched. Here the CDR3 reads CASTGGTGGNQPQHF. For the CDR3, the DNA is TGTGCCAGCACCGGGGGGACAGGGGGCAATCAGCCCCAGCATTTT.

The rearrangement joins TRBV7-9 to TRBJ1-5, with TRBD1 matching 9 bases. This CDR3 has 17 amino acids. CDR1 and CDR2 (germline): SEHNR, FQNEAQ (reference sequence). V was pared by 2 bases and J by 7 bases, with 12 bases of the junction left unmatched. The CDR3 DNA reads TGTGCCAGCAGCTTATCGGCCTTGGGACAGGGCGGCCAGCCCCAGCATTTT. Its protein product is CASSLSALGQGGQPQHF.

The J gene is TRBJ1-2, the V gene TRBV5-6; 7 nucleotides agree with TRBD1. The V and J ends lost 6 bases and 5 bases, in that order; junction bases with no gene match: 10. CDR1 is SGHDT and CDR2 is YYEEEE in the germline V gene. The CDR3 has 14 amino acids. The CDR3 coding sequence is TGTGCCAGCAACCCAGGGGGAATTTGGTATGGCTACACCTTC. The encoded protein is CASNPGGIWYGYTF.

This chain joins TRBV19 and TRBJ2-3; D gene uncertain. The CDR3 consists of 11 residues. Trimming left V 6 bases short and J 9 bases short, with 10 bases between. The germline V gene encodes CDR1 LNHDA and CDR2 SQIVND (reference sequence). This CDR3 is CASSDLGTQYF. The CDR3 DNA sequence: TGTGCCAGTAGCGACCTAGGAACGCAGTATTTT.

V gene TRBV5-5 combines with J gene TRBJ1-3; D is unresolved. The germline gives CDR1 SGHKS, CDR2 YYEKEE (reference sequence). The CDR3 is 17 amino acids. V lost 4 bases and J lost 0, with 17 bases in between. CDR3: CASSLGYSSSSGNTIYF. The DNA for the CDR3 is TGTGCCAGCAGCCTGGGGTACAGCTCAAGCTCTGGAAACACCATATATTTT.

This chain connects TRBV9 to TRBJ2-3, with 7 nucleotides matching TRBD2. The V segment lost 4 bases and the J segment 4 bases; nucleotides outside the gene matches: 12. CDR3 length: 16 residues. Germline V gene sequence: CDR1 SGDLS, CDR2 YYNGEE. CDR3 DNA: TGTGCCAGCAGCACTCGGACTAGTATTGTGGCAGATACGCAGTATTTT. It is translated as CASSTRTSIVADTQYF.

The rearrangement joins TRBV19 to TRBJ1-2; 8 nucleotides agree with TRBD1. In germline, CDR1 is LNHDA, CDR2 SQIVND (reference sequence). The V and J ends lost 5 bases and 7 bases, in that order; junction bases with no gene match: 9. The CDR3 runs to 14 residues. The CDR3 here is CASSSTTGGTGYTF. Written as DNA, the CDR3 is TGTGCCAGTAGTTCTACTACAGGGGGAACTGGCTACACCTTC.

The rearrangement uses TRBV28 and TRBJ2-7; 7 bases fit TRBD1. CDR3 length equals 12 residues. With V trimmed by 7 bases and J by 3 bases, 3 bases remained unmatched. Germline V gene lookup returns CDR1 MDHEN and CDR2 SYDVKM. The CDR3 nucleotides read TGTGCCAGCACAACAGGGGTCTACGAGCAGTACTTC. Protein sequence: CASTTGVYEQYF.

This sequence joins TRBV7-8 and TRBJ1-6; D is unresolved. This CDR3 region has 16 residues. Germline CDR1 and CDR2: SGHVS and FQNEAQ. Trimming pared 4 bases from V and 10 bases from J, leaving 20 bases between. CDR3 sequence reads: CASSSPGIGVESPLHF. The CDR3 nucleotides read TGTGCCAGCAGCTCCCCCGGGATCGGGGTAGAATCACCCCTCCACTTT.

This clone was detected a few times. The chain couples TRBV2 to TRBJ2-7; D is ambiguous. The V end lost 6 bases, the J end lost 2 bases, and 11 bases lay between the germline ends. CDR1 and CDR2 from the germline V gene are SNHLY and FYNNEI. CDR3 length equals 13 residues. CDR3 region: CASRQPSTYEQYF. In DNA form, the CDR3 reads TGTGCCAGCAGACAGCCTTCTACCTACGAGCAGTACTTC.

The V gene is TRBV27, the J gene TRBJ2-1; 10 bases fit TRBD1. The J segment lost 10 bases and the V segment lost 5 bases, leaving 5 bases of the junction unmatched. The germline gives CDR1 MNHEY, CDR2 SMNVEV (reference sequence). This CDR3 spans 13 amino acids. The CDR3 nucleotides read TGTGCCAGCAGTAAACCGGACAGGGGGGAGCAGTTCTTC. This translates into CASSKPDRGEQFF.

V is TRBV18 and J is TRBJ1-1; 8 positions agree with TRBD1. CDR3 length equals 13 residues. J lost 4 bases, V lost 6 bases, and 4 bases had no gene match. CDR1 is KGHSH and CDR2 is LQKENI in the germline V gene. The CDR3 protein is CASSQTGGTEAFF. The CDR3 nucleotides are TGTGCCAGCTCTCAAACAGGGGGCACTGAAGCTTTCTTT. Combining the CDR3 with reference TRBV18 and TRBJ1-1 gives the whole variable domain NAGVMQNPRHLVRRRGQEARLRCSPMKGHSHVYWYRQLPEEGLKFMVYLQKENIIDESGMPKERFSAEFPKEGPSILRIQQVVRGDSAAYFCASSQTGGTEAFFGQGTRLTVV.

The chain is built from TRBV28 and TRBJ1-2, with D possibly matching TRBD1 (5 bases). The CDR3 totals 14 residues. Trimming shortened V by 5 bases and J by 6 bases, and 16 bases separated the two germline ends. Germline loops: CDR1 MDHEN, CDR2 SYDVKM. CDR3 coding DNA: TGTGCCAGCAGTGGGGGGAGTAGCCCAAATGGCTACACCTTC. Translated, it gives CASSGGSSPNGYTF.

There are a few counts of this clone. The chain joins TRBV5-1 to TRBJ1-6, with 9 nucleotides matching TRBD1. Germline trimming cut 0 bases from V and 5 bases from J; bases unmatched to any gene: 3. CDR1 is SGHRS and CDR2 is YFSETQ in the germline V gene. This CDR3 is 16 amino acids long. In DNA, the CDR3 is TGCGCCAGCAGCTTGGGACAGGGGGTGGATAATTCACCCCTCCACTTT. Its translation is CASSLGQGVDNSPLHF.

This chain connects TRBV27 to TRBJ2-7; TRBD1 agrees at 7 bases. V gave up 3 bases and J gave up 6 bases; unmatched junction bases: 14. The CDR3 loop spans 16 amino acids. Per germline, CDR1 MNHEY and CDR2 SMNVEV (reference sequence). The DNA of the CDR3 is TGTGCCAGCAGTTTCGCTGGGGCCGACAGGGCGGGCGAGCAGTACTTC. Amino acids: CASSFAGADRAGEQYF.

The V gene is TRBV19, the J gene TRBJ2-2; TRBD2 matches at 12 bases. Germline assignment: CDR1 LNHDA and CDR2 SQIVND (reference sequence). This CDR3 has 18 amino acids. The junction had 10 bases not matched to a gene; V was cut back by 6 bases and J by 2 bases. The CDR3 DNA reads TGTGCCAGTAGCTTTCGTGGACTAGCGGGGACCAACACCGGGGAGCTGTTTTTT. It is translated as CASSFRGLAGTNTGELFF.